A single sample gave rise to the 26 T cell receptor beta chains below, sequenced in a study of cytomegalovirus exposure and HLA in healthy donors. PCR was performed using 60 Vbeta and 13 Jbeta primers. The method was immunoSEQ multiplex PCR; TCRdb's version includes in-frame clones alone and lacks a portion of them. The table shows about 130,000 clones, with approximately 17% occurring only once. Input material: PBMCs. The source of these receptors is a female donor in good health and CMV-seropositive.

The chain employs TRBV4-1 and TRBJ2-3; TRBD1 matches 8 bases. V shed 2 bases, J shed 2 bases, and the junction held 6 bases outside the gene matches. Looked up from germline, CDR1 is MGHRA and CDR2 is YSYEKL. This CDR3 is 16 amino acids long. The CDR3 spells CASSQHGQGTTDTQYF. The CDR3 DNA follows: TGCGCCAGCAGCCAACACGGACAGGGCACCACAGATACGCAGTATTTT.

This clone was seen only a few times. J is TRBJ1-6 and V is TRBV27, with TRBD1 matching over 8 bases. Looked up from germline, CDR1 is MNHEY and CDR2 is SMNVEV (reference sequence). J was trimmed by 9 bases and V by 0 bases; bases with no gene match: 7. The CDR3 is 16 amino acids. The CDR3 DNA reads as TGTGCCAGCAGTTTATCCTGGACAGGGCTAGGTTCACCCCTCCACTTT. Amino acids: CASSLSWTGLGSPLHF.

The chain is built from TRBV30 and TRBJ2-5; D is perhaps TRBD2 (6 bases). Trimming removed 1 base from V and 0 bases from J, with 6 bases in between. This CDR3 is 13 amino acids long. Germline V lookup: CDR1 GTSNPN, CDR2 SVGIG (reference sequence). The CDR3: CAWSGDYQETQYF. CDR3 DNA: TGTGCCTGGAGTGGGGACTACCAAGAGACCCAGTACTTC.

The chain combines TRBV18 with TRBJ1-1; possible D gene TRBD1, 5 bases. Per the germline V gene, CDR1 is KGHSH and CDR2 is LQKENI. Trimming removed 3 bases from V and 11 bases from J, with 19 bases in between. The CDR3 length is 14 residues. CDR3 in DNA: TGTGCCAGCTCACCGAGTCAATACCAGGGTCGGGCTTTCTTT. Translated, it gives CASSPSQYQGRAFF.

The sample holds a few counts of this clone. V gene TRBV30 combines with J gene TRBJ2-7, with a tentative D call TRBD1 (5 bases). The CDR3 contains 16 residues. From germline, CDR1 is GTSNPN and CDR2 SVGIG (reference sequence). The ends were cut back, 2 bases at V and 2 bases at J, with 19 bases in the middle. CDR3 amino acids: CAWSTEIMGLTYEQYF. The CDR3 bases are TGTGCCTGGAGTACCGAAATTATGGGGCTTACCTACGAGCAGTACTTC.

There are a few counts of this clone. V and J are TRBV6-5 and TRBJ2-7; D is undetermined. The CDR3 covers 12 residues. Germline V gene lookup returns CDR1 MNHEY and CDR2 SVGAGI. V lost 6 bases, J lost 7 bases, and 13 bases lay in between. CDR3 amino acids: CASRTNSYEQYF. The CDR3 nucleotides read TGTGCCAGCAGAACCAACTCTTATGAGCAGTACTTC.

This clone was found a few times. The chain recombines TRBV7-3 with TRBJ2-3, with TRBD1 as a possible D gene (6 bases). This CDR3 is built from 14 residues. V shed 5 bases and J shed 2 bases, with 11 bases lying between them. Germline CDR1 is SGHTA and CDR2 is FQGTGA. The CDR3 bases are TGTGCCAGCAGCCCGGACAGAAACACAGATACGCAGTATTTT. Encoded protein: CASSPDRNTDTQYF.

This chain joins TRBV5-1 and TRBJ1-5, with 10 bases aligning to TRBD1. Germline loops: CDR1 SGHRS, CDR2 YFSETQ. The CDR3 spans 14 residues. V shed 3 bases, J shed 5 bases, and the junction held 2 bases outside the gene matches. In DNA, the CDR3 is TGCGCCAGCAGCTGGGGGACAGGGGATCAGCCCCAGCATTTT. Residues: CASSWGTGDQPQHF.

This clone came up a few times. The chain carries TRBV30 and TRBJ2-2, with 7 bases identical to TRBD2. This CDR3 has 15 residues. The V gene end was trimmed by 4 bases and the J gene end by 4 bases; junction bases not matched to a gene: 9. Germline V CDR1 and CDR2: GTSNPN, SVGIG (reference sequence). The CDR3 DNA reads as TGTGCCTGGAAATTGGGGGGGATATTCACCGGGGAGCTGTTTTTT. Translated, it gives CAWKLGGIFTGELFF. Combining the CDR3 with reference TRBV30 and TRBJ2-2 gives the whole variable domain SQTIHQWPATLVQPVGSPLSLECTVEGTSNPNLYWYRQAAGRGLQLLFYSVGIGQISSEVPQNLSASRPQDRQFILSSKKLLLSDSGFYLCAWKLGGIFTGELFFGEGSRLTVL.

This clone was seen only a few times. The rearrangement links TRBV4-2 to TRBJ1-2, with D maybe TRBD1 (5 bases). The CDR3 spans 16 residues. From germline, CDR1 is LGHNA and CDR2 YNFKEQ. V dropped 4 bases and J dropped 8 bases, with 23 bases sitting between them. CDR3 nucleotide sequence: TGTGCCAGCAGCCTCCTAACGGGGGGAGAGTTAGCCGGCTACACCTTC. Translation gives CASSLLTGGELAGYTF.

This clone was found a few times. This rearrangement joins TRBV5-8 to TRBJ2-7, with 11 positions matching TRBD1. Germline V gene lookup returns CDR1 SGHTS and CDR2 YDEGEE. V lost 3 bases, J lost 3 bases, and 8 bases stayed unmatched. This CDR3 region has 16 residues. CDR3 sequence reads: CASSSILGTGGYEQYF. CDR3 sequence (DNA): TGTGCCAGCAGCTCAATACTAGGGACAGGGGGCTACGAGCAGTACTTC. Based on the CDR3 plus reference TRBV5-8 and TRBJ2-7, the full variable domain is EAGVTQSPTHLIKTRGQQATLRCSPISGHTSVYWYQQALGLGLQFLLWYDEGEERNRGNFPPRFSGRQFPNYSSELNVNALELEDSALYLCASSSILGTGGYEQYFGPGTRLTVT.

The rearrangement joins TRBV28 to TRBJ1-1; TRBD1 is a possible D gene (6 bases). Germline values: CDR1 MDHEN, CDR2 SYDVKM. This CDR3 contains 15 residues. Trimming shortened V by 1 base and J by 0 bases, and 9 bases separated the two germline ends. The CDR3 nucleotides read TGTGCCAGCAGTTTATACGGGGGGCTGAACACTGAAGCTTTCTTT. Its translation is CASSLYGGLNTEAFF.

Written as DNA, the CDR3 is TGTGCCAGCAGCCCCCGGGACAATGGCTACACCTTC. Amino acid sequence: CASSPRDNGYTF. The genes are TRBV5-6 and TRBJ1-2; TRBD1 might be the D (6 bases). This CDR3 comprises 12 residues. Trimming stripped 4 bases from V and 6 bases from J, with 10 bases between. Germline assignment: CDR1 SGHDT and CDR2 YYEEEE.

The chain recombines TRBV7-6 with TRBJ2-3; 12 bases line up with TRBD2. The CDR3 length is 16 residues. The germline V gene has CDR1 SGHVS and CDR2 FNYEAQ. Unmatched junction bases numbered 6, after V lost 4 bases and J lost 4 bases. DNA of the CDR3: TGTGCCAGCAGCTCGAAGACTAGCGGGAGACCAGATACGCAGTATTTT. It is translated as CASSSKTSGRPDTQYF.

The rearrangement joins TRBV28 to TRBJ2-7, with D tentatively TRBD2 (6 bases). Trimming took off 7 bases at V and 5 bases at J, with 18 bases between the two ends. The CDR3 extends over 14 amino acids. Germline CDR1 reads MDHEN; CDR2 reads SYDVKM. The CDR3 sequence: CASNSGGETHEQYF. CDR3 DNA sequence: TGTGCCAGCAATTCCGGAGGGGAGACACACGAGCAGTACTTC.

The chain employs TRBV4-1 and TRBJ2-1, with a weak D call TRBD2 (5 bases). Germline V gene lookup returns CDR1 MGHRA and CDR2 YSYEKL. This CDR3 region has 16 residues. The germline V and J ends were trimmed by 5 bases and 3 bases, with 17 bases remaining between them. In DNA, the CDR3 is TGCGCCAGCAGCTTTGACCCGGGGTGGGGCTACAATGAGCAGTTCTTC. Encoded protein: CASSFDPGWGYNEQFF.

The CDR3 spells CASSPGGDQPQHF. Written as DNA, the CDR3 is TGCGCCAGCAGCCCTGGCGGGGATCAGCCCCAGCATTTT. The rearrangement links TRBV5-1 to TRBJ1-5; no clear D. V was cut by 4 bases and J by 5 bases, with 10 bases left in between. Germline V lookup: CDR1 SGHRS, CDR2 YFSETQ. This CDR3 contains 13 residues. The full variable domain, rest sourced from reference TRBV5-1 and TRBJ1-5, is KAGVTQTPRYLIKTRGQQVTLSCSPISGHRSVSWYQQTPGQGLQFLFEYFSETQRNKGNFPGRFSGRQFSNSRSEMNVSTLELGDSALYLCASSPGGDQPQHFGDGTRLSIL.

The J gene is TRBJ1-2, the V gene TRBV29-1; 9 bases map to TRBD1. Germline V gene sequence: CDR1 SQVTM, CDR2 ANQGSEA. V trimming: 6 bases; J trimming: 5 bases; junction bases outside the gene matches: 7. The CDR3 covers 13 residues. The CDR3 region is CSVGQGPIYGYTF. Written as DNA, the CDR3 is TGCAGCGTCGGACAGGGGCCAATTTATGGCTACACCTTC. The entire variable domain, with the rest obtained from reference TRBV29-1 and TRBJ1-2, is as follows: SAVISQKPSRDICQRGTSLTIQCQVDSQVTMMFWYRQQPGQSLTLIATANQGSEATYESGFVIDKFPISRPNLTFSTLTVSNMSPEDSSIYLCSVGQGPIYGYTFGSGTRLTVV.

J is TRBJ2-5 and V is TRBV13; D perhaps matches TRBD2 (5 bases). Deletions cut 5 bases from V and 4 bases from J, with 14 bases between. CDR1 and CDR2 (germline): PRHDT, FYEKMQ (reference sequence). The CDR3 length is 14 residues. CDR3 in DNA: TGTGCCAGCAGCCTACTAGGCTTCAGAGAGACCCAGTACTTC. This encodes CASSLLGFRETQYF.

This clone was detected a few times. The chain combines TRBV19 with TRBJ1-2; TRBD1 matches at 9 bases. The trim removed 3 bases at V and 8 bases at J, leaving 13 bases unmatched. The CDR3 loop spans 16 amino acids. Germline CDR1 reads LNHDA; CDR2 reads SQIVND (reference sequence). The CDR3 DNA reads as TGTGCCAGTAGTATTAGTATTTTCGGACAGGGGAGAGGCTACACCTTC. This codes for CASSISIFGQGRGYTF. Together with reference TRBV19 and TRBJ1-2, the CDR3 gives the full variable domain: DGGITQSPKYLFRKEGQNVTLSCEQNLNHDAMYWYRQDPGQGLRLIYYSQIVNDFQKGDIAEGYSVSREKKESFPLTVTSAQKNPTAFYLCASSISIFGQGRGYTFGSGTRLTVV.

The chain joins TRBV4-3 to TRBJ1-2; D remains ambiguous. The V gene's germline CDR1 is LGHNA and CDR2 YSLEER. The CDR3 sequence is 14 residues long. With 0 bases removed from V and 7 bases from J, the gap between germline ends came to 12 bases. CDR3 amino acids: CASSQDPRTRGYTF. The CDR3 nucleotides are TGCGCCAGCAGCCAAGATCCCCGGACTCGTGGCTACACCTTC.

The rearrangement joins TRBV11-2 to TRBJ2-5; possible D gene TRBD1, 5 bases. The germline CDR1 and CDR2 sequences are SGHAT and FQNNGV. This CDR3 contains 13 residues. With 4 bases removed from V and 5 bases from J, the gap between germline ends came to 11 bases. The CDR3 here is CASSYRQRETQYF. CDR3 DNA: TGTGCCAGCAGCTACCGACAGAGGGAGACCCAGTACTTC.

This clone appeared a few times. The CDR3: CASSFGGPYSNQPQHF. CDR3 bases: TGTGCCAGCAGCTTCGGAGGGCCTTATAGCAATCAGCCCCAGCATTTT. The chain recombines TRBV27 with TRBJ1-5; D not certain. The CDR3 length is 16 residues. V was trimmed by 6 bases and J by 0 bases, leaving 15 bases between them. The V gene's germline CDR1 is MNHEY and CDR2 SMNVEV (reference sequence).

There are a few counts of this clone. V is TRBV7-2 and J is TRBJ1-5; D possibly corresponds to TRBD1 (5 bases). This CDR3 is 15 amino acids long. V was clipped by 2 bases and J by 0 bases, with 8 bases between them. Germline assignment: CDR1 SGHTA and CDR2 FQGNSA. CDR3 region: CASSLRTHSNQPQHF. The CDR3 nucleotides are TGTGCCAGCAGCTTAAGGACACATAGCAATCAGCCCCAGCATTTT.

The gene calls are TRBV6-1 and TRBJ1-5, with TRBD1 matching 8 bases. The germline V gene encodes CDR1 MNHNS and CDR2 SASEGT. V dropped 5 bases and J dropped 3; count of bases not matched to a gene: 6. The CDR3 has 15 residues. The CDR3 DNA is TGTGCCAGCAGTCCCACAGGGGGGTCCAATCAGCCCCAGCATTTT. Translation gives CASSPTGGSNQPQHF.

This clone was seen more than once but under ten times. This rearrangement joins TRBV4-2 to TRBJ1-1; weak D call: TRBD1 (5 bases). CDR3 length equals 16 residues. Germline V CDR1 and CDR2: LGHNA, YNFKEQ. V was trimmed by 4 bases and J by 6 bases, leaving 21 bases between them. CDR3 bases: TGTGCCAGCAGCCTCGTGCTATGGGTCGACAGCTCTGAAGCTTTCTTT. Translated, it gives CASSLVLWVDSSEAFF.